This T cell receptor beta chain was profiled in a study of blood T cell repertoires in COVID-19. Some clones are missing from TCRdb's copy, which holds only in-frame ones; the method was immunoSEQ multiplex PCR. The table lists about 250,000 clones, 88% of them singletons, with approximately 1.4% in the top ten. Trimming took 2 bases from V and 3 from J, leaving 8 bases between them. The CDR3 runs 13 residues. In germline, CDR1 is LNHDA, CDR2 SQIVND (reference sequence). As for this clone: At the DNA level, this CDR3 is encoded by other sequences in the same sample as well.

The TCR was taken from a man of 80 years or more with acute or convalescent COVID-19. Sequencing input: peripheral blood. The V gene is TRBV19, the J gene TRBJ2-7; TRBD1 is a possible D gene (6 bases). The CDR3 bases are TGTGCCAGTAGTATACAAGGGGGCTACGAGCAGTACTTC. Translating it yields CASSIQGGYEQYF.